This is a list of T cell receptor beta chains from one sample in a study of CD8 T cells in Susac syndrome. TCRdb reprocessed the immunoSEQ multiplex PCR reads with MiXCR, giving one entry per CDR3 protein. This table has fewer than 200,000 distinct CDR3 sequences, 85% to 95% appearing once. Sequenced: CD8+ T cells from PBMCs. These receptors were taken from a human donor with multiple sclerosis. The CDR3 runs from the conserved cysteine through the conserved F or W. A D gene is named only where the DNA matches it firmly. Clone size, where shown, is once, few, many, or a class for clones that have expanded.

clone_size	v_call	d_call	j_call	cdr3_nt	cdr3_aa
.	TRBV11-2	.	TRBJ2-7	TGTGCCAGCAGCACGGACGGAACCCCCTACGAGCAGTACTTC	CASSTDGTPYEQYF
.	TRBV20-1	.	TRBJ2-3	TGCAGTGCTAGCGGGAGTGCCCCCACAGCCCAGGGTGGCACAGATACGCAGTATTTT	CSASGSAPTAQGGTDTQYF
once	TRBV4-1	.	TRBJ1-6	TGCGCCAGCAGCGGCCGGGTCAGGGAAGATAATTCACCCCTCCACTTT	CASSGRVREDNSPLHF
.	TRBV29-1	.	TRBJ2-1	TGCAGCGTTGTATCGTCTGGGAATGAGCAGTTCTTC	CSVVSSGNEQFF
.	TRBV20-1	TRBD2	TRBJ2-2	TGCAGTGCTAGTGGGCTAGCGGGAGGTCGGACCGGGGAGCTGTTTTTT	CSASGLAGGRTGELFF
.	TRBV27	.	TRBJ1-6	TGTGCCAGCAGTTTTGGAGGACAGCGAAATTCACCCCTCCACTTT	CASSFGGQRNSPLHF
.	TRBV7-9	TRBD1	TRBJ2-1	TGTGCCAGCAGCCCGCGGACAGGGGGCTTCTACAATGAGCAGTTCTTC	CASSPRTGGFYNEQFF
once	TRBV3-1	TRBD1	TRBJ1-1	TGTGCCAGCAGCCAAAGGGGCCTGACAGGGGGCTGGGGTGAAGCTTTCTTT	CASSQRGLTGGWGEAFF
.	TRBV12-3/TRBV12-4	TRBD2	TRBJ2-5	TGTGCCAGCAGTGCCAGACTAGCGGCTGGGCGGACCCAGTACTTC	CASSARLAAGRTQYF
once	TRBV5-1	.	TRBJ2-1	TGCGCCAGCAGCTTGGGATCGCATCTCTTATACAATGAGCAGTTCTTC	CASSLGSHLLYNEQFF
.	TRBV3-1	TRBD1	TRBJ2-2	TGTGCCAGCAGCCCTCACCCCGGGACAGGGGGCGCGGGCGACACCGGGGAGCTGTTTTTT	CASSPHPGTGGAGDTGELFF
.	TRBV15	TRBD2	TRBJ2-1	TGTGCCACCAGCAGAGATAGCGGGCCAGGGATTTACAATGAGCAGTTCTTC	CATSRDSGPGIYNEQFF
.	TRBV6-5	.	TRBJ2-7	TGTGCCAGCAGTTACGGCCCGGAAAACGAGCAGTACTTC	CASSYGPENEQYF
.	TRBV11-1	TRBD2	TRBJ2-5	TGTGCCAGCAGCTTCGGGACTAGCGGGGCGACCCAAGAGACCCAGTACTTC	CASSFGTSGATQETQYF
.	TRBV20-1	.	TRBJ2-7	TGCAGTGCTAGCAGGGGAGGGGGGGACTACGAGCAGTACTTC	CSASRGGGDYEQYF
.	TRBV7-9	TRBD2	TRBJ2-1	TGTGCCAGCAGCCCAGCTAGCGGGGGGGCCTCGGATCCCAATGAGCAGTTCTTC	CASSPASGGASDPNEQFF
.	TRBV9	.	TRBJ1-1	TGTGCCAGCAGCGTAGAATCCCTGGCGCCTGAAGCTTTCTTT	CASSVESLAPEAFF
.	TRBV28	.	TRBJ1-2	TGTGCCAGCAGTTATTCTTATTCTAACTATGGCTACACCTTC	CASSYSYSNYGYTF
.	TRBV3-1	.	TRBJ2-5	TGTGCCAGCAGCCAAGATGGGGGGACCGCCGAAGAGACCCAGTACTTC	CASSQDGGTAEETQYF
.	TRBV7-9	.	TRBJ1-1	TGTGCCAGCAGCTCGGACAGCCTTCCCGTACGAGCTTTCTTT	CASSSDSLPVRAFF